This TCR beta chain emerged from a study of blood T cell repertoires in COVID-19. Assay used: immunoSEQ multiplex PCR; TCRdb lists only in-frame clones, some missing. The data show around 100,000 clones, approximately 81% seen once. The CDR3 runs 12 residues. The germline gives CDR1 SGHTA, CDR2 FQGNSA. V dropped 1 base and J dropped 4 bases, with 4 bases sitting between them. This sequence joins TRBV7-2 and TRBJ1-2; no firm D call. The receptor comes from a human donor in a cohort sampled during active COVID-19. The sequenced sample was peripheral blood. The CDR3, as DNA: TGTGCCAGCAGCTTAGACAGCTATGGCTACACCTTC. The encoded protein is CASSLDSYGYTF.